The 21 T cell receptor beta chains presented below share a single source sample, sequenced in a study of monozygotic twins with inflammatory bowel disease. No DNA is given; TCRdb re-called the 5' RACE reads and lists each CDR3 protein once. Recorded here are about 300,000 distinct CDR3 sequences; the top ten clones represent roughly 5.8%. Specimen: blood. The receptors originated from a human donor with ulcerative colitis or Crohn's disease, or a healthy co-twin of an affected twin (not recorded which).

The V and J genes are TRBV4-3 and TRBJ2-2. There are 13 residues in the CDR3. Germline values: CDR1 LGHNA, CDR2 YSLEER. The CDR3 is CATRETGSRELFF.

The chain has TRBV28 and TRBJ2-3; the TCRdb D gene call, TRBD1, has no DNA to confirm it. The CDR3 covers 15 residues. Germline assignment: CDR1 MDHEN and CDR2 SYDVKM. CDR3 amino acids: CASSLQGISTDTQYF.

CDR3 in amino acids: CASGQDSSSYEQYF. The chain recombines TRBV23-1 with TRBJ2-7; TCRdb's assignment of TRBD1 cannot be checked, as there is no DNA. TRBV23-1 belongs to the ORF category, with a function that is uncertain. The CDR3 contains 14 residues.

The V gene is TRBV9, the J gene TRBJ1-2. CDR3 length: 15 residues. The germline V gene encodes CDR1 SGDLS and CDR2 YYNGEE. CDR3 protein: CASSVSGQTNYGYTF.

This chain links TRBV15 with TRBJ2-5; the TRBD2 assignment by TCRdb is unverifiable without DNA. Germline V gives CDR1 LNHNV, CDR2 YYDKDF (reference sequence). The CDR3 runs to 14 residues. The CDR3 loop reads CATSRGTLQETQYF.

The chain couples TRBV11-2 to TRBJ2-3; TCRdb reports TRBD1, a call that lacks DNA to check it against. The CDR3 spans 14 residues. Per the germline V gene, CDR1 is SGHAT and CDR2 is FQNNGV. This CDR3 is CASRSWDSTDTQYF.

The chain's CDR3 is CASSLNRASGGFYGYTF. V is TRBV7-2 and J is TRBJ1-2; lacking DNA, the TRBD1 call made by TCRdb goes unchecked. CDR1 and CDR2 (germline): SGHTA, FQGNSA. The CDR3 is 17 residues long. The full variable domain, completed using reference TRBV7-2 and TRBJ1-2, is GAGVSQSPSNKVTEKGKDVELRCDPISGHTALYWYRQSLGQGLEFLIYFQGNSAPDKSGLPSDRFSAERTGGSVSTLTIQRTQQEDSAVYLCASSLNRASGGFYGYTFGSGTRLTVV.

This sequence joins TRBV3-1 and TRBJ2-2. Germline V lookup: CDR1 LGHDT, CDR2 YNNKEL (reference sequence). This CDR3 has 15 amino acids. The CDR3 is CASSQGSPQLGELFF. Drawing the rest from reference TRBV3-1 and TRBJ2-2, the complete variable domain is DTAVSQTPKYLVTQMGNDKSIKCEQNLGHDTMYWYKQDSKKFLKIMFSYNNKELIINETVPNRFSPKSPDKAHLNLHINSLELGDSAVYFCASSQGSPQLGELFFGEGSRLTVL.

The chain couples TRBV20-1 to TRBJ2-5; the D call from TCRdb, TRBD2, cannot be confirmed without DNA. The CDR3 is made up of 13 amino acids. Per germline, CDR1 DFQATT and CDR2 SNEGSKA (reference sequence). CDR3 region: CSARRGDRETQYF.

The chain links TRBV9 to TRBJ2-2; TCRdb outputs TRBD1, but without DNA this stays unchecked. This CDR3 has 15 amino acids. CDR1 and CDR2 (germline): SGDLS, YYNGEE. CDR3 residues: CASSEGGGNTGELFF.

V is TRBV18 and J is TRBJ1-1; TCRdb's D call of TRBD1 is untestable without DNA. Germline values: CDR1 KGHSH, CDR2 LQKENI. This CDR3 has 13 amino acids. The CDR3 reads CASSPNGGGRAFF.

The chain uses TRBV7-2 and TRBJ2-2; TCRdb selects TRBD2, and the lack of DNA leaves this call unchecked. Germline CDR1 is SGHTA and CDR2 is FQGNSA. CDR3 length: 17 amino acids. Here the CDR3 reads CASSLGGGRGFSGELFF.

CDR3 protein: CAWSRGTNEAFF. The V gene is TRBV30, the J gene TRBJ1-1; the TCRdb call, TRBD1, lacks DNA for checking. CDR3 length: 12 residues. Per the germline V gene, CDR1 is GTSNPN and CDR2 is SVGIG (reference sequence).

The V call is TRBV12-3 or TRBV12-4, the J call TRBJ2-5; TCRdb gives TRBD2 as the D gene, but with no DNA this cannot be confirmed. The CDR3 extends over 14 amino acids. CDR3 region: CASSLASVEETQYF.

The chain carries TRBV14 and TRBJ1-2; TCRdb returns TRBD1, unconfirmable since there is no DNA. Germline V gene sequence: CDR1 SGHDN, CDR2 FVKESK. This CDR3 comprises 15 residues. CDR3 sequence reads: CASSQAGKGNYGYTF.

This chain uses TRBV18 with TRBJ2-2; TCRdb proposes TRBD1, but this gene call is untestable without DNA. The CDR3 is 15 residues long. Looked up from germline, CDR1 is KGHSH and CDR2 is LQKENI. CDR3 in amino acids: CASSLRQGKTGELFF.

The chain has TRBV29-1 and TRBJ2-3; TCRdb's assignment of TRBD2 cannot be checked, as there is no DNA. The CDR3 consists of 15 residues. CDR1 is SQVTM, CDR2 ANQGSEA, per germline. The CDR3 reads CSVEVTGGLTDTQYF.

V usage is TRBV28 and J usage is TRBJ2-1; the D call of TRBD2 rests on TCRdb alone, since no DNA is present to check it. The CDR3 totals 15 residues. The germline CDR1 and CDR2 sequences are MDHEN and SYDVKM. CDR3 sequence reads: CASSLSLAGKNEQFF.

The chain joins TRBV20-1 to TRBJ2-3; as DNA is missing, the TRBD2 call by TCRdb cannot be tested. CDR1 is DFQATT and CDR2 is SNEGSKA in the germline V gene (reference sequence). This CDR3 region has 14 residues. CDR3 in amino acids: CSAPQGGIADTQYF.

This chain links TRBV4-3 with TRBJ2-2; the D call from TCRdb, TRBD1, cannot be confirmed without DNA. The CDR3 covers 16 residues. Germline assignment: CDR1 LGHNA and CDR2 YSLEER. The CDR3 reads CASSHRDLGNRGELSF.

The rearrangement joins TRBV4-3 to TRBJ2-3; the D call of TRBD2 rests on TCRdb alone, since no DNA is present to check it. The CDR3 length is 17 residues. Germline-derived CDR1 and CDR2 are LGHNA and YSLEER. This chain's CDR3 is CASSQGGLAGVRDTQYF.